A selection of T cell receptor beta chains follows, all from one sample in a study of CD8+ T cells in alopecia areata. Libraries were prepared by immunoSEQ multiplex PCR; TCRdb keeps only in-frame clonotypes and omits some of them. The sample records about 130,000 clones, about 59% being singletons. The input for sequencing was CD8+ T cells sorted from blood, taken at week 4, from a patient treated with tofacitinib. Receptors originate from a human donor with alopecia areata. CDR3s include the opening cysteine and the closing phenylalanine or tryptophan. A D gene is named only where the DNA matches it firmly. Expanded clones are given a class, and other clones once, few, many or no size at all.

abundance | j_gene | len | d_gene | v_gene | CDR3aa | CDR3nt
- | TRBJ2-7 | 14 | - | TRBV6-5 | CASSTADGPYEQYF | TGTGCCAGCAGTACCGCGGACGGGCCCTACGAGCAGTACTTC
- | TRBJ2-3 | 13 | - | TRBV7-9 | CASTITGTDTQYF | TGTGCCAGCACGATCACAGGCACAGATACGCAGTATTTT
- | TRBJ1-2 | 18 | - | TRBV4-3 | CASSHHKGAALANYGYTF | TGCGCCAGCAGCCACCATAAAGGCGCAGCTTTAGCTAACTATGGCTACACCTTC
- | TRBJ2-1 | 16 | - | TRBV27 | CASSLSVGLAANEQFF | TGTGCCAGCAGTTTATCTGTCGGGCTAGCTGCCAATGAGCAGTTCTTC
- | TRBJ1-1 | 14 | - | TRBV25-1 | CASSEWGGSTEAFF | TGTGCCAGCAGTGAATGGGGGGGCTCCACTGAAGCTTTCTTT
few | TRBJ1-1 | 13 | - | TRBV13 | CASSLGESTEAFF | TGTGCCAGCAGCTTAGGGGAGAGCACTGAAGCTTTCTTT
few | TRBJ2-7 | 14 | - | TRBV15 | CATSGGFEGYEQYF | TGTGCCACCAGCGGCGGGTTTGAGGGATACGAGCAGTACTTC
few | TRBJ2-2 | 14 | - | TRBV7-7 | CASSLGPDTGELFF | TGTGCTAGCAGCTTAGGGCCAGACACCGGGGAGCTGTTTTTT
few | TRBJ2-1 | 14 | TRBD2 | TRBV30 | CAWSVSGGRDEQFF | TGTGCCTGGAGTGTAAGCGGGGGTAGAGATGAGCAGTTCTTC
- | TRBJ2-1 | 15 | - | TRBV7-8 | CASSSLPGEAETQFF | TGTGCCAGCAGCTCCCTCCCGGGGGAGGCTGAGACCCAGTTCTTC
- | TRBJ2-7 | 15 | TRBD1 | TRBV7-8 | CASSHEDRGIYEQYF | TGTGCCAGCAGCCACGAGGACAGGGGAATCTACGAGCAGTACTTC
- | TRBJ1-1 | 17 | - | TRBV7-8 | CASSLNRAVYTNTEAFF | TGTGCCAGCAGCTTAAATCGGGCGGTTTACACGAACACTGAAGCTTTCTTT
- | TRBJ2-7 | 14 | - | TRBV5-6 | CASSVGTPVGEQYF | TGTGCCAGCAGCGTCGGTACTCCTGTGGGGGAGCAGTACTTC
- | TRBJ2-1 | 12 | - | TRBV29-1 | CSVVSGDNEQFF | TGCAGCGTTGTTTCTGGTGACAATGAGCAGTTCTTC
few | TRBJ2-5 | 12 | - | TRBV6-5 | CASSYSGGTQYF | TGTGCCAGCAGTTACTCAGGAGGGACCCAGTACTTC
- | TRBJ2-7 | 15 | - | TRBV5-1 | CASRLDSRSYYEQYF | TGCGCCAGCAGACTGGACAGCCGGAGCTACTACGAGCAGTACTTC
- | TRBJ1-5 | 14 | - | TRBV27 | CASSAVVTNQPQHF | TGTGCCAGCAGTGCAGTCGTTACCAATCAGCCCCAGCATTTT